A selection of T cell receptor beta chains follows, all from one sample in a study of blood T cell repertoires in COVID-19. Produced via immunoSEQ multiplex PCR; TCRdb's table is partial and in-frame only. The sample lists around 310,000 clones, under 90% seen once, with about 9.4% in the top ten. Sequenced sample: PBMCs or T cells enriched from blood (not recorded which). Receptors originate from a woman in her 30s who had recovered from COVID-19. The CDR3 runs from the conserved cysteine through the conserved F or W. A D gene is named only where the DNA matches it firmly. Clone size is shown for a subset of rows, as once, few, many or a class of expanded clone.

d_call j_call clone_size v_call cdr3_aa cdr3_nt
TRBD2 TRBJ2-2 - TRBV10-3 CAIRRGTSGTFTGELFF TGTGCCATCAGGAGGGGGACTAGCGGGACTTTTACCGGGGAGCTGTTTTTT
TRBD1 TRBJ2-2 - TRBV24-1 CATSGRDRNTGELFF TGTGCCACCAGCGGCCGGGACAGGAACACCGGGGAGCTGTTTTTT
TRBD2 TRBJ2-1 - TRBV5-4 CASSQGTSGVNEQFF TGTGCCAGCAGCCAAGGGACTAGCGGAGTCAATGAGCAGTTCTTC
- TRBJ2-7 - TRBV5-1 CASSLADEQYF TGCGCCAGCAGCTTAGCGGACGAGCAGTACTTC
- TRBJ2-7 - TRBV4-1 CASSQLLLNGQYF TGCGCCAGCAGCCAACTCTTACTCAACGGGCAGTACTTC
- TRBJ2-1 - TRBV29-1 CSVEDVRANYNEQFF TGCAGCGTTGAAGATGTGAGGGCCAACTACAATGAGCAGTTCTTC
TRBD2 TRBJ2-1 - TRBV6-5 CASRGRGYNEQFF TGTGCCAGCCGCGGGAGGGGTTACAATGAGCAGTTCTTC
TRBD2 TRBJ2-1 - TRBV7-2 CASSLAKGLAGESYNEQFF TGTGCCAGCAGCTTAGCTAAGGGACTAGCGGGAGAGTCCTACAATGAGCAGTTCTTC
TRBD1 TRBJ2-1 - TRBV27 CASSIIRDSHEQFF TGTGCCAGCAGTATAATCCGGGACAGCCATGAGCAGTTCTTC
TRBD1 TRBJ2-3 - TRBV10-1 CASSDRDTDTQYF TGCGCCAGCAGCGACAGGGACACAGATACGCAGTATTTT
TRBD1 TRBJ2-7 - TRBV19 CASSTYWDSYEQYF TGTGCCAGTAGTACCTACTGGGACAGCTACGAGCAGTACTTC
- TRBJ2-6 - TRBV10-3 CATLRSGANVLTF TGTGCTACTTTACGCTCTGGGGCCAACGTCCTGACTTTC
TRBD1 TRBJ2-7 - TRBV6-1 CASSEPQGVTYEQYF TGTGCCAGCAGTGAACCCCAGGGGGTGACCTACGAGCAGTACTTC
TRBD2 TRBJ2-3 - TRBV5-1 CASNPGEGTQYF TGCGCCAGCAATCCGGGGGAGGGTACGCAGTATTTT
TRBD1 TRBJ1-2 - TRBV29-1 CSAPGQGHGYTF TGCAGCGCCCCAGGACAGGGCCATGGCTACACCTTC
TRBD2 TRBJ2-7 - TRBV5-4 CASSLDTSGALPEYF TGTGCCAGCAGCTTGGATACTAGCGGAGCCCTTCCCGAGTACTTC
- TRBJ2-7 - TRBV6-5 CASSLAEGAGEQYF TGTGCCAGCAGTTTAGCGGAGGGGGCCGGCGAGCAGTACTTC
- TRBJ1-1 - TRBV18 CASSPLPLRDTEAFF TGTGCCAGCTCACCATTGCCGTTACGGGACACTGAAGCTTTCTTT
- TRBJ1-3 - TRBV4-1 CASSQGLSRTSGNTIYF TGCGCCAGCAGCCAAGGTCTTTCGAGAACGAGTGGAAACACCATATATTTT
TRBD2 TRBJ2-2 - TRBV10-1 CASSESGLAGDGTGELFF TGCGCCAGCAGTGAGTCGGGACTAGCGGGAGATGGGACCGGGGAGCTGTTTTTT
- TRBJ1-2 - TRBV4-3 CASSPRGGQNGYTF TGCGCCAGCAGCCCGAGGGGGGGGCAAAACGGCTACACCTTC
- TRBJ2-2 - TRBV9 CASSVDGPATGELFF TGTGCCAGCAGCGTAGATGGGCCTGCCACCGGGGAGCTGTTTTTT
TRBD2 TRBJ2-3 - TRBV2 CARRTSGSTDTQYF TGTGCCAGACGGACTAGCGGGAGCACAGATACGCAGTATTTT
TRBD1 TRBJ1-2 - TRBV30 CACQGQGLLYGYTF TGTGCCTGCCAAGGACAGGGGCTACTCTATGGCTACACCTTC
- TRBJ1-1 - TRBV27 CASSLPAGEAFF TGTGCCAGCAGTTTGCCGGCGGGTGAAGCTTTCTTT
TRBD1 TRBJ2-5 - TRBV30 CAWDRGFQETQYF TGTGCCTGGGACAGGGGTTTCCAAGAGACCCAGTACTTC
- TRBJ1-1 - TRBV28 CASSLRVPGTPNEAFF TGTGCCAGCAGTTTACGCGTCCCCGGGACTCCGAATGAAGCTTTCTTT
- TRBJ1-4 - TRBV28 CATTPAGTSNEKLFF TGTGCCACCACTCCTGCCGGGACTTCTAATGAAAAACTGTTTTTT
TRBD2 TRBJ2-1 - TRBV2 CASTSGTSGTSWVNEQFF TGTGCCAGCACCTCCGGGACTAGCGGGACCTCCTGGGTCAATGAGCAGTTCTTC
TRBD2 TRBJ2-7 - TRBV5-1 CASSLAETSGRLRQYF TGCGCCAGCAGCTTGGCGGAGACTAGCGGGAGACTTCGGCAGTACTTC
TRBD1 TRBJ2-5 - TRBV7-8 CASSRDRGQETQYF TGTGCCAGCAGCCGGGACAGGGGGCAAGAGACCCAGTACTTC
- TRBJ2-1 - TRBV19 CASSIVYQGPYNEQFF TGTGCCAGTAGTATAGTTTACCAGGGCCCCTACAATGAGCAGTTCTTC
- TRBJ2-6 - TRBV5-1 CASSLAGSGANVLTF TGCGCCAGCAGCTTGGCGGGATCTGGGGCCAACGTCCTGACTTTC
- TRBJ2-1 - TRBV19 CASTSSGFELYNEQFF TGTGCCAGTACTTCATCAGGCTTCGAGCTATACAATGAGCAGTTCTTC
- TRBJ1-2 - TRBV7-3 CASSPTGSRGGYTF TGTGCCAGCAGCCCGACAGGTTCCCGTGGAGGCTACACCTTC
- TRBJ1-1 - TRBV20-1 CSAPGNTEAFF TGCAGTGCCCCGGGGAACACTGAAGCTTTCTTT
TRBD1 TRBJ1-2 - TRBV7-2 CASSLIPGTVYGYTF TGTGCCAGCAGCTTAATCCCGGGGACAGTGTATGGCTACACCTTC
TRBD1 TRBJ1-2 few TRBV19 CASRGQGVNGYTF TGTGCCAGCCGCGGACAGGGAGTTAACGGCTACACCTTC
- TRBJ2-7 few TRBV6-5 CASRLQAYEQYF TGTGCCAGCAGGCTACAGGCCTACGAGCAGTACTTC
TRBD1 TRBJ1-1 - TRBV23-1 CASSQPRTGARNTEAFF TGCGCCAGCAGTCAACCGAGGACAGGGGCGAGGAACACTGAAGCTTTCTTT
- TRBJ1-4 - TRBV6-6 CASSPFLSGINNEKLFF TGTGCCAGCAGTCCTTTCTTGTCCGGGATTAATAATGAAAAACTGTTTTTT
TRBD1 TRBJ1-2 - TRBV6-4 CASRTQDRGLQGYTF TGTGCCAGCAGGACCCAGGACAGGGGGTTGCAGGGCTACACCTTC
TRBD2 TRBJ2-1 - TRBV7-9 CAAGREVQNEQFF TGTGCCGCGGGGCGGGAGGTACAGAATGAGCAGTTCTTC
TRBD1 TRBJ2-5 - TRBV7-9 CASSPYRDRRRETQYF TGTGCCAGCAGCCCCTACCGGGACAGGCGAAGGGAGACCCAGTACTTC
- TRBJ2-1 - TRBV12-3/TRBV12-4 CASSAGSREQFF TGTGCCAGCAGTGCAGGTTCACGCGAGCAGTTCTTC
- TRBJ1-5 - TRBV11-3 CASSPPDRLYQPQHF TGTGCCAGCAGCCCCCCGGACAGACTCTATCAGCCCCAGCATTTT
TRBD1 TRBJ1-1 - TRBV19 CASSITGGTEAFF TGTGCCAGTAGTATAACAGGGGGCACTGAAGCTTTCTTT
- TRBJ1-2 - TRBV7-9 CASSLAAGGSNYGYTF TGTGCCAGCAGCTTAGCCGCGGGCGGCTCTAACTATGGCTACACCTTC
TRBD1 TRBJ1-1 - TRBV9 CASSVEGTGLNTEAFF TGTGCCAGCAGCGTAGAGGGGACAGGGCTGAACACTGAAGCTTTCTTT
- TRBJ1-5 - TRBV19 CASSNDNYSNQPQHF TGTGCCAGTAGTAACGACAATTATAGCAATCAGCCCCAGCATTTT
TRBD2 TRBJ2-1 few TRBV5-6 CASSFGLAGYYNEQFF TGTGCCAGCAGCTTCGGACTAGCGGGATACTACAATGAGCAGTTCTTC
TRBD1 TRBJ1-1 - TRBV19 CASSIQGAAENTEAFF TGTGCCAGTAGTATCCAGGGGGCGGCCGAGAACACTGAAGCTTTCTTT
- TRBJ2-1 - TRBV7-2 CASSPSGFSYNEQFF TGTGCCAGCAGCCCCTCAGGGTTCTCCTACAATGAGCAGTTCTTC